The present TCR beta chain was sequenced within a study of blood T cell repertoires in COVID-19. Looking at the study overall: There were acute and convalescent COVID-19 samples, and they came from the United States, Italy and Spain. Sample material is recorded as cDNA or gDNA derived from T cells, B-cell-depleted T cells, or PBMCs.

Source study methods: Reference gene primer amplification gave estimated nucleated cell counts. Here immunoSEQ multiplex PCR was the method, and the copy in TCRdb shows in-frame clones only, minus some. For V, J and clone size, that table is used; D and trimming come from the DNA. The sample has about 81,000 clones, around 88% seen once. The sample consisted of peripheral blood. The sequence came from a woman of 80 years or more with acute or convalescent COVID-19.

In DNA, the CDR3 is TGTGCCAGCTCACCGGCGTCGGGACAGGGGGGGAGCACTGAAGCTTTCTTT. Protein: CASSPASGQGGSTEAFF. The chain links TRBV18 to TRBJ1-1; 11 bases fit TRBD1. Germline V gene data show CDR1 as KGHSH and CDR2 as LQKENI. J gave up 4 bases and V 3 bases, and 10 bases lay outside the gene matches. The CDR3 extends over 17 amino acids.